The rows below give T cell receptor beta chains drawn from one sample of a study of blood T cells in healthy people across ages. TCRdb re-called the 5' RACE reads with MiXCR, one entry per CDR3 protein. Here the sample spans roughly 930,000 distinct CDR3 sequences, 45% to 50% being singletons. Sequences were obtained from blood. The source is a man under 40 in good health. Both conserved end residues are part of each CDR3. Each record gives: D gene, clone size, V gene, J gene, CDR3 protein, CDR3 DNA. A D gene is named only where the DNA matches it firmly. Only part of the rows carry a size: once, few, many, or a class if the clone is expanded.

d_gene: TRBD1; abundance: -; v_gene: TRBV13; j_gene: TRBJ2-5; CDR3aa: CASSSNRGETQYF; CDR3nt: TGTGCCAGCAGCTCAAACAGGGGAGAGACCCAGTACTTC
d_gene: TRBD2; abundance: -; v_gene: TRBV24-1; j_gene: TRBJ2-1; CDR3aa: CATSGTSASYNEQFF; CDR3nt: TGTGCCACCAGTGGGACTAGCGCCTCCTACAATGAGCAGTTCTTC
d_gene: TRBD2; abundance: -; v_gene: TRBV6-5; j_gene: TRBJ2-3; CDR3aa: CASSYSSGLADSTDTQYF; CDR3nt: TGTGCCAGCAGTTACTCCTCCGGACTAGCGGATAGCACAGATACGCAGTATTTT
d_gene: TRBD1; abundance: -; v_gene: TRBV20-1; j_gene: TRBJ1-2; CDR3aa: CSARAPDRGTLNYGYTF; CDR3nt: TGCAGTGCTAGAGCCCCGGACAGGGGGACCCTCAACTATGGCTACACCTTC
d_gene: TRBD2; abundance: -; v_gene: TRBV11-2; j_gene: TRBJ2-1; CDR3aa: CASSLATSGGANEQFF; CDR3nt: TGTGCCAGCAGCTTAGCGACTAGCGGGGGGGCCAATGAGCAGTTCTTC
d_gene: -; abundance: -; v_gene: TRBV29-1; j_gene: TRBJ2-7; CDR3aa: CSVDGLTLGEQYF; CDR3nt: TGCAGCGTTGACGGACTGACCCTAGGCGAGCAGTACTTC
d_gene: -; abundance: -; v_gene: TRBV6-1; j_gene: TRBJ1-6; CDR3aa: CASSESQSNSPLHF; CDR3nt: TGTGCCAGCAGTGAAAGCCAGAGCAATTCACCCCTCCACTTT
d_gene: -; abundance: -; v_gene: TRBV20-1; j_gene: TRBJ2-5; CDR3aa: CIARVAAGPQETQYF; CDR3nt: TGCATTGCTAGAGTAGCAGCGGGCCCACAAGAGACCCAGTACTTC
d_gene: -; abundance: -; v_gene: TRBV6-1; j_gene: TRBJ2-7; CDR3aa: CASKEYGAYEQYF; CDR3nt: TGTGCCAGCAAAGAGTACGGAGCCTACGAGCAGTACTTC
d_gene: -; abundance: once; v_gene: TRBV9; j_gene: TRBJ2-2; CDR3aa: CASSVGTGSINTGELFF; CDR3nt: TGTGCCAGCAGCGTAGGGACGGGATCAATAAACACCGGGGAGCTGTTTTTT
d_gene: -; abundance: -; v_gene: TRBV4-1; j_gene: TRBJ2-1; CDR3aa: CASSQEIGTEQFF; CDR3nt: TGCGCCAGCAGCCAAGAAATAGGGACTGAGCAGTTCTTC
d_gene: -; abundance: -; v_gene: TRBV20-1; j_gene: TRBJ1-5; CDR3aa: CSAGPDGSSNQPQHF; CDR3nt: TGCAGTGCTGGCCCGGACGGATCGAGCAATCAGCCCCAGCATTTT
d_gene: -; abundance: few; v_gene: TRBV7-9; j_gene: TRBJ2-7; CDR3aa: CASSLQAGEGYEQYF; CDR3nt: TGTGCCAGCAGCTTACAGGCAGGGGAGGGCTACGAGCAGTACTTC
d_gene: TRBD1; abundance: many; v_gene: TRBV7-2; j_gene: TRBJ2-4; CDR3aa: CASSSGQGQAKNIQYF; CDR3nt: TGTGCCAGCAGCTCCGGACAGGGCCAAGCCAAAAACATTCAGTACTTC
d_gene: -; abundance: -; v_gene: TRBV20-1; j_gene: TRBJ1-1; CDR3aa: CSARNDKGTEAFF; CDR3nt: TGCAGTGCTAGAAACGATAAGGGGACTGAAGCTTTCTTT
d_gene: TRBD1; abundance: -; v_gene: TRBV11-3; j_gene: TRBJ1-2; CDR3aa: CASSINLAAGQGEGYTF; CDR3nt: TGTGCCAGCAGCATCAACTTGGCCGCAGGACAGGGCGAAGGCTACACCTTC
d_gene: -; abundance: -; v_gene: TRBV4-1; j_gene: TRBJ2-7; CDR3aa: CASSQDSVGCYEQYF; CDR3nt: TGCGCCAGCAGCCAAGATTCAGTCGGTTGTTACGAGCAGTACTTC
d_gene: -; abundance: -; v_gene: TRBV9; j_gene: TRBJ1-1; CDR3aa: CASSVEPGRPMNTEAFF; CDR3nt: TGTGCCAGCAGCGTAGAACCGGGACGGCCCATGAACACGGAAGCTTTCTTT
d_gene: -; abundance: many; v_gene: TRBV6-5; j_gene: TRBJ2-7; CDR3aa: CASSSGRSYEQYF; CDR3nt: TGTGCCAGCAGTTCGGGCCGCTCCTACGAGCAGTACTTC
d_gene: TRBD1; abundance: -; v_gene: TRBV4-3; j_gene: TRBJ1-6; CDR3aa: CASSQDRAGDRYNSPLHF; CDR3nt: TGCGCCAGCAGCCAAGATAGGGCGGGGGACAGATATAATTCACCCCTCCACTTT
d_gene: TRBD1; abundance: few; v_gene: TRBV6-5; j_gene: TRBJ2-5; CDR3aa: CASSFGTGRETQYF; CDR3nt: TGTGCCAGCAGTTTCGGGACAGGGAGAGAGACCCAGTACTTC
d_gene: -; abundance: -; v_gene: TRBV24-1; j_gene: TRBJ2-7; CDR3aa: CATSDGGTGYEQYF; CDR3nt: TGTGCCACCAGTGACGGGGGGACAGGCTACGAGCAGTACTTC
d_gene: TRBD2; abundance: -; v_gene: TRBV20-1; j_gene: TRBJ2-3; CDR3aa: CSARDFLAGGADTQYF; CDR3nt: TGCAGTGCTAGGGACTTCCTAGCGGGGGGAGCGGATACGCAGTATTTT
d_gene: -; abundance: -; v_gene: TRBV27; j_gene: TRBJ1-2; CDR3aa: CASSFGTGDGYTF; CDR3nt: TGTGCCAGCAGTTTCGGGACGGGAGATGGCTACACCTTC
d_gene: TRBD2; abundance: -; v_gene: TRBV11-3; j_gene: TRBJ2-3; CDR3aa: CASSLSRGGTNTQYF; CDR3nt: TGTGCCAGCAGCTTATCGCGGGGGGGCACCAATACGCAGTATTTT
d_gene: -; abundance: -; v_gene: TRBV5-1; j_gene: TRBJ1-4; CDR3aa: CASSYSGATTNEKLFF; CDR3nt: TGCGCCAGCAGCTATTCCGGTGCTACAACTAATGAAAAACTGTTTTTT
d_gene: -; abundance: -; v_gene: TRBV5-1; j_gene: TRBJ1-6; CDR3aa: CASSTGGSLNSPLHF; CDR3nt: TGCGCCAGCAGCACTGGAGGCAGTCTTAATTCACCCCTCCACTTT
d_gene: TRBD1; abundance: -; v_gene: TRBV28; j_gene: TRBJ2-1; CDR3aa: CASSLFAPGGTDEQFF; CDR3nt: TGTGCCAGCAGTTTATTTGCCCCAGGGGGAACAGATGAGCAGTTCTTC
d_gene: -; abundance: -; v_gene: TRBV20-1; j_gene: TRBJ2-7; CDR3aa: CSAISPGSEQYF; CDR3nt: TGCAGTGCTATCTCGCCAGGGAGCGAGCAGTACTTC
d_gene: -; abundance: -; v_gene: TRBV11-2; j_gene: TRBJ2-7; CDR3aa: CASSSTRIYEQYF; CDR3nt: TGTGCCAGCAGCTCCACCAGGATATACGAGCAGTACTTC
d_gene: -; abundance: -; v_gene: TRBV5-1; j_gene: TRBJ1-1; CDR3aa: CASSAGTPNTEAFF; CDR3nt: TGCGCCAGCAGCGCCGGGACACCGAACACTGAAGCTTTCTTT
d_gene: TRBD2; abundance: few; v_gene: TRBV11-2; j_gene: TRBJ2-1; CDR3aa: CASSARSGGARNEQFF; CDR3nt: TGTGCCAGCAGCGCCAGAAGCGGGGGGGCAAGAAATGAGCAGTTCTTC
d_gene: TRBD2; abundance: once; v_gene: TRBV20-1; j_gene: TRBJ2-7; CDR3aa: CSATSGTSGSYEQYF; CDR3nt: TGCAGTGCTACTTCCGGGACTAGCGGTTCCTACGAGCAGTACTTC
d_gene: -; abundance: -; v_gene: TRBV28; j_gene: TRBJ1-5; CDR3aa: CASSFTGLNQPQHF; CDR3nt: TGTGCCAGCAGTTTTACAGGATTAAATCAGCCCCAGCATTTT
d_gene: TRBD1; abundance: few; v_gene: TRBV27; j_gene: TRBJ2-7; CDR3aa: CASSQLQGIEQYF; CDR3nt: TGTGCCAGCAGCCAATTACAGGGGATCGAGCAGTACTTC
d_gene: -; abundance: -; v_gene: TRBV7-9; j_gene: TRBJ2-7; CDR3aa: CASGQTFGEQYF; CDR3nt: TGTGCCAGCGGCCAGACATTCGGCGAGCAGTACTTC
d_gene: -; abundance: -; v_gene: TRBV5-1; j_gene: TRBJ2-1; CDR3aa: CASSLRVGGVEQFF; CDR3nt: TGCGCCAGCAGCTTACGGGTCGGTGGTGTTGAGCAGTTCTTC
d_gene: -; abundance: many; v_gene: TRBV15; j_gene: TRBJ2-3; CDR3aa: CATSRDPSDTQYF; CDR3nt: TGTGCCACCAGCAGAGATCCGTCAGATACGCAGTATTTT
d_gene: -; abundance: -; v_gene: TRBV9; j_gene: TRBJ2-7; CDR3aa: CASSVGLSPYEQYF; CDR3nt: TGTGCCAGCAGCGTAGGCCTCTCTCCCTACGAGCAGTACTTC
d_gene: -; abundance: few; v_gene: TRBV20-1; j_gene: TRBJ1-1; CDR3aa: CSGPEGWGNTEAFF; CDR3nt: TGCAGTGGCCCGGAGGGTTGGGGGAACACTGAAGCTTTCTTT
d_gene: TRBD1; abundance: -; v_gene: TRBV10-3; j_gene: TRBJ1-5; CDR3aa: CAISAGTENQPQHF; CDR3nt: TGTGCCATCAGTGCCGGGACAGAGAATCAGCCCCAGCATTTT
d_gene: TRBD2; abundance: -; v_gene: TRBV7-2; j_gene: TRBJ2-5; CDR3aa: CASSLDSGGKTQYF; CDR3nt: TGTGCCAGCAGCTTAGATAGCGGGGGGAAGACCCAGTACTTC
d_gene: -; abundance: -; v_gene: TRBV6-6; j_gene: TRBJ2-7; CDR3aa: CASSLLSNEQYF; CDR3nt: TGTGCCAGCAGTCTTCTCAGCAATGAGCAGTACTTC
d_gene: -; abundance: few; v_gene: TRBV24-1; j_gene: TRBJ2-3; CDR3aa: CATTFGGTDTQYF; CDR3nt: TGTGCCACCACCTTTGGCGGGACAGATACGCAGTATTTT
d_gene: -; abundance: -; v_gene: TRBV3-1; j_gene: TRBJ2-5; CDR3aa: CASSHTGQWGEQYF; CDR3nt: TGTGCCAGCAGCCACACTGGACAGTGGGGTGAGCAGTACTTC
d_gene: -; abundance: -; v_gene: TRBV9; j_gene: TRBJ2-6; CDR3aa: CASSVAISGANVLTF; CDR3nt: TGTGCCAGCAGCGTAGCTATCTCTGGGGCCAACGTCCTGACTTTC
d_gene: -; abundance: few; v_gene: TRBV4-2; j_gene: TRBJ1-1; CDR3aa: CASSQGVVGGNTEAFF; CDR3nt: TGTGCCAGCAGCCAAGGGGTTGTTGGGGGGAACACTGAAGCTTTCTTT
d_gene: -; abundance: -; v_gene: TRBV5-4; j_gene: TRBJ2-2; CDR3aa: CASSHLDRNTGELFF; CDR3nt: TGTGCCAGCAGCCACCTGGACAGAAACACCGGGGAGCTGTTTTTT
d_gene: -; abundance: -; v_gene: TRBV4-2; j_gene: TRBJ1-5; CDR3aa: CASSQDGGGGRPQHF; CDR3nt: TGTGCCAGCAGCCAAGATGGGGGCGGTGGTCGGCCCCAGCATTTT
d_gene: -; abundance: few; v_gene: TRBV20-1; j_gene: TRBJ2-3; CDR3aa: CSASPGNTQYF; CDR3nt: TGCAGTGCTAGCCCCGGAAATACGCAGTATTTT
d_gene: -; abundance: -; v_gene: TRBV20-1; j_gene: TRBJ1-1; CDR3aa: CSARGEYTEAFF; CDR3nt: TGCAGTGCAAGGGGAGAGTACACTGAAGCTTTCTTT
d_gene: -; abundance: -; v_gene: TRBV27; j_gene: TRBJ1-3; CDR3aa: CASSFGAGDLSGNTIYF; CDR3nt: TGTGCCAGCAGTTTTGGGGCAGGGGACCTCTCTGGAAACACCATATATTTT
d_gene: -; abundance: -; v_gene: TRBV4-2; j_gene: TRBJ1-2; CDR3aa: CASSQEEGAGYGYTF; CDR3nt: TGTGCCAGCAGCCAAGAAGAAGGGGCCGGCTATGGCTACACCTTC
d_gene: -; abundance: -; v_gene: TRBV16; j_gene: TRBJ1-4; CDR3aa: CASSQSSREKLFF; CDR3nt: TGTGCCAGCAGCCAATCGAGCAGGGAAAAACTGTTTTTT
d_gene: TRBD1; abundance: -; v_gene: TRBV12-3/TRBV12-4; j_gene: TRBJ1-2; CDR3aa: CASRPGQGAYTYGYTF; CDR3nt: TGTGCCAGCAGACCCGGACAGGGGGCTTATACCTATGGCTACACCTTC
d_gene: TRBD1; abundance: few; v_gene: TRBV20-1; j_gene: TRBJ2-7; CDR3aa: CSARDFGQGEYEQYF; CDR3nt: TGCAGTGCTAGAGATTTTGGACAGGGGGAATACGAGCAGTACTTC